The 21 T cell receptor beta chains given below trace back to one sample, sequenced in a study of blood T cell repertoires in COVID-19. Sequenced by immunoSEQ multiplex PCR; TCRdb stores in-frame clones only, minus some. The sample consists of just over 95,000 clones, around 80% of them appearing once. Sequenced sample: peripheral blood. Receptors originate from a man in his 60s with acute or convalescent COVID-19.

The genes are TRBV2 and TRBJ2-7; 15 bases map to TRBD2. The length of the CDR3 is 15 residues. The germline V gene has CDR1 SNHLY and CDR2 FYNNEI. The V and J ends lost 6 bases and 4 bases, in that order; junction bases with no gene match: 4. CDR3 loop: CASRGTSGRKYEQYV. CDR3 in DNA: TGTGCCAGCAGAGGGACTAGCGGGAGGAAGTACGAGCAGTACGTC.

J is TRBJ1-2 and V is TRBV28, with D unresolved. The germline V gene encodes CDR1 MDHEN and CDR2 SYDVKM. V lost 3 bases, J lost 5 bases, and 10 bases lay in between. This CDR3 has 13 residues. The CDR3 DNA sequence: TGTGCCAGCAGTTTGGAGCCGAAGTATGGCTACACCTTC. It encodes CASSLEPKYGYTF.

The CDR3 bases are TGTGCCAGCAGCTTAACGGTTAATGAAAAACTGTTTTTT. Translated, it gives CASSLTVNEKLFF. The chain links TRBV7-2 to TRBJ1-4, with no clear D. From germline, CDR1 is SGHTA and CDR2 FQGNSA. Trimming stripped 2 bases from V and 4 bases from J, with 5 bases between. The length of the CDR3 is 13 residues.

This chain joins TRBV6-1 and TRBJ2-6, with D possibly TRBD2 on 5 matching bases. The CDR3 sequence is 19 residues long. The germline CDR1 and CDR2 sequences are MNHNS and SASEGT. V gave up 0 bases and J gave up 1 base, with 16 bases separating them. Written as DNA, the CDR3 is TGTGCCAGCAGTGAAGCGCTATGGACTCACGAATCTGGGGCCAACGTCCTGACTTTC. This gives the protein CASSEALWTHESGANVLTF.

With respect to this clone: The sample holds other DNA sequences that translate to the same CDR3. The chain is built from TRBV24-1 and TRBJ2-3, with D possibly matching TRBD2 (5 bases). This CDR3 spans 14 amino acids. Germline lookup yields CDR1 KGHDR and CDR2 SFDVKD. The V end was cut by 7 bases, the J end by 3 bases, with 13 bases between. The CDR3 DNA reads as TGTGCCACCAGAGGTCTAGCCGAAACAGATACGCAGTATTTT. Amino acids: CATRGLAETDTQYF.

The chain has TRBV24-1 and TRBJ2-6; D ambiguous. V was trimmed by 1 base and J by 1 base, leaving 7 bases between them. Germline CDR1 reads KGHDR; CDR2 reads SFDVKD. CDR3 length equals 16 residues. DNA of the CDR3: TGTGCCACCAGTGATTTACACGCTTCTGGGGCCAACGTCCTGACTTTC. Translated, it gives CATSDLHASGANVLTF.

This sequence joins TRBV5-4 and TRBJ2-1, with TRBD2 matching 13 bases. CDR3 length equals 15 residues. After removal of 3 bases from V and 8 bases from J, the junction contained 5 bases not matched to a gene. Germline assignment: CDR1 SGHNT and CDR2 YYREEE (reference sequence). DNA for the CDR3: TGTGCCAGCAGCTCGGGACTAGCGGGGCACTATGAGCAGTTCTTC. This gives the protein CASSSGLAGHYEQFF.

The chain uses TRBV19 and TRBJ2-1; 11 bases align to TRBD2. Germline CDR1 reads LNHDA; CDR2 reads SQIVND (reference sequence). This CDR3 is built from 15 residues. The V gene end was trimmed by 5 bases and the J gene end by 6 bases; junction bases not matched to a gene: 6. The CDR3 DNA sequence: TGTGCCAGTAGTCTGGGGACTAGCGGAGCCAATGAGCAGTTCTTC. This gives the protein CASSLGTSGANEQFF.

V usage is TRBV6-5 and J usage is TRBJ1-4; TRBD1 agrees at 8 bases. Germline trimming cut 2 bases from V and 4 bases from J; bases unmatched to any gene: 6. The CDR3 extends over 16 amino acids. CDR1 and CDR2 (germline): MNHEY, SVGAGI. The CDR3 loop is CASSYGRGPGNEKLFF. For the CDR3, the DNA is TGTGCCAGCAGTTACGGCAGGGGGCCCGGTAATGAAAAACTGTTTTTT.

V usage is TRBV5-6 and J usage is TRBJ2-1; the D is unclear. The CDR3 length is 11 residues. Germline-derived CDR1 and CDR2 are SGHDT and YYEEEE. The V end was cut by 4 bases, the J end by 9 bases, with 8 bases between. CDR3 protein: CASSQASEQFF. CDR3 bases: TGTGCCAGCAGCCAAGCGTCTGAGCAGTTCTTC. Looking up the rest from reference TRBV5-6 and TRBJ2-1 gives the full variable domain: DAGVTQSPTHLIKTRGQQVTLRCSPKSGHDTVSWYQQALGQGPQFIFQYYEEEERQRGNFPDRFSGHQFPNYSSELNVNALLLGDSALYLCASSQASEQFFGPGTRLTVL.

The rearrangement links TRBV11-2 to TRBJ1-6; D ambiguous. In germline, CDR1 is SGHAT, CDR2 FQNNGV. V dropped 1 base and J dropped 5 bases, with 3 bases sitting between them. CDR3 length equals 13 residues. The CDR3 bases are TGTGCCAGCAGCTTAGCCGATAATTCACCCCTCCACTTT. Translated: CASSLADNSPLHF.

The gene calls are TRBV18 and TRBJ1-1, with D hard to call. The CDR3 is 15 residues long. CDR1 and CDR2 from the germline V gene are KGHSH and LQKENI. Deletions cut 3 bases from V and 3 bases from J, with 14 bases between. In nucleotides, the CDR3 is TGTGCCAGCTCACCTCTGAGGGTGGAGGACACTGAAGCTTTCTTT. Protein: CASSPLRVEDTEAFF.

This rearrangement joins TRBV6-5 to TRBJ1-1, with 8 bases identical to TRBD1. Trimming cost V 6 bases and J 8 bases; bases outside gene matches: 14. The CDR3 is 15 amino acids. Germline lookup yields CDR1 MNHEY and CDR2 SVGAGI. The CDR3 reads CASSRRQGKTKEAFF. Here the CDR3 DNA reads TGTGCCAGCAGCCGCCGACAGGGGAAGACGAAAGAAGCTTTCTTT.

The chain is built from TRBV4-1 and TRBJ1-4; tentatively, D is TRBD1 (6 bases). CDR3 size: 17 residues. The V end was cut by 0 bases, the J end by 0 bases, with 11 bases between. Germline V gives CDR1 MGHRA, CDR2 YSYEKL. The chain's CDR3 is CASSQERQDATNEKLFF. DNA of the CDR3: TGCGCCAGCAGCCAAGAACGACAGGATGCAACTAATGAAAAACTGTTTTTT.

This clone appeared a few times. The genes are TRBV29-1 and TRBJ1-2, with unresolved D. The CDR3 covers 11 residues. V was trimmed by 4 bases and J by 3 bases, leaving 6 bases between them. The germline V gene has CDR1 SQVTM and CDR2 ANQGSEA. The CDR3 spells CSVGGDYGYTF. The CDR3 coding sequence is TGCAGCGTTGGCGGGGACTATGGCTACACCTTC.

The chain recombines TRBV6-2 or TRBV6-3 with TRBJ1-1; 8 bases map to TRBD1. J gave up 4 bases and V 6 bases, and 7 bases lay outside the gene matches. This CDR3 is 14 amino acids long. Germline V lookup: CDR1 MNHEY, CDR2 SVGEGT. The CDR3 region has the DNA TGTGCCAGCAGCGAGAGTACAGGGGGCACTGAAGCTTTCTTT. It codes for CASSESTGGTEAFF.

This chain links TRBV10-3 with TRBJ1-5, with a weak D call TRBD1 (6 bases). The CDR3 sequence is 16 residues long. V lost 2 bases and J 8 bases, leaving 19 bases between the germline ends. Germline loops: CDR1 ENHRY, CDR2 SYGVKD. CDR3 DNA: TGTGCCATCAGTGAGCCTACGGGCAGGGGAGGGGAGCCCCAGCATTTT. It translates to CAISEPTGRGGEPQHF.

The chain recombines TRBV7-2 with TRBJ2-1; TRBD2 agrees at 10 bases. The CDR3 covers 16 residues. Germline CDR1 SGHTA, CDR2 FQGNSA. V trimming: 4 bases; J trimming: 5 bases; junction bases outside the gene matches: 8. The CDR3 region is CASSSFGTSENNEQFF. CDR3 sequence (DNA): TGTGCCAGCAGCTCTTTCGGGACTAGCGAGAACAATGAGCAGTTCTTC. Full variable domain (rest looked up from reference TRBV7-2 and TRBJ2-1): GAGVSQSPSNKVTEKGKDVELRCDPISGHTALYWYRQSLGQGLEFLIYFQGNSAPDKSGLPSDRFSAERTGGSVSTLTIQRTQQEDSAVYLCASSSFGTSENNEQFFGPGTRLTVL.

The gene calls are TRBV4-2 and TRBJ1-2; 7 bases line up with TRBD1. This CDR3 contains 17 residues. Germline V lookup: CDR1 LGHNA, CDR2 YNFKEQ. The junction had 18 bases not matched to a gene; V was cut back by 7 bases and J by 4 bases. The CDR3 nucleotides are TGTGCCAGCAACGCACAGGCGCCGAGGGACAGCCTCTATGGCTACACCTTC. It specifies CASNAQAPRDSLYGYTF.

The rearrangement links TRBV10-3 to TRBJ1-2, with a tentative D call TRBD1 (5 bases). Trimming took off 6 bases at V and 3 bases at J, with 17 bases between the two ends. The CDR3 totals 15 residues. Germline loops: CDR1 ENHRY, CDR2 SYGVKD. The CDR3 is CAISGTSQGHYGYTF. The CDR3 DNA reads TGTGCCATCAGCGGCACGTCTCAGGGCCACTATGGCTACACCTTC.

The chain carries TRBV19 and TRBJ2-3, with 7 bases identical to TRBD2. V gave up 6 bases and J gave up 7 bases; unmatched junction bases: 10. Germline CDR1 LNHDA, CDR2 SQIVND (reference sequence). This CDR3 has 14 amino acids. CDR3 sequence (DNA): TGTGCCAGTAGCTTGGGGGAGGGGTCCTATACGCAGTATTTT. Translated, it gives CASSLGEGSYTQYF. The full variable domain, in which reference TRBV19 and TRBJ2-3 provide the parts outside the CDR3, is DGGITQSPKYLFRKEGQNVTLSCEQNLNHDAMYWYRQDPGQGLRLIYYSQIVNDFQKGDIAEGYSVSREKKESFPLTVTSAQKNPTAFYLCASSLGEGSYTQYFGPGTRLTVL.